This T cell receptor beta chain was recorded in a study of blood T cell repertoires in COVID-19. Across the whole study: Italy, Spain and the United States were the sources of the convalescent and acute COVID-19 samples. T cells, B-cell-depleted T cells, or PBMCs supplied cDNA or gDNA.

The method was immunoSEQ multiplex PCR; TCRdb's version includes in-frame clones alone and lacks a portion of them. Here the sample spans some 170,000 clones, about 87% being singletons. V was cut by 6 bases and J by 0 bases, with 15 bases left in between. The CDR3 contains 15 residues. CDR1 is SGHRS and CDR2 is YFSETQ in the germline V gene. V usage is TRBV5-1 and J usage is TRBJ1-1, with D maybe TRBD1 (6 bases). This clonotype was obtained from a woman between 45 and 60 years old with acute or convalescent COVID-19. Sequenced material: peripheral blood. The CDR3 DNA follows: TGCGCCAGCACCCTGACAGGAGCTATGAACACTGAAGCTTTCTTT. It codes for CASTLTGAMNTEAFF.